The 23 T cell receptor beta chains below all came from one sample that was sequenced in a study of T cells in Graves' hyperthyroidism and ophthalmopathy. Amplified TCR beta CDR3 regions came from RNA transcripts. The TCR CDR3 was amplified in a first-round RT-PCR using the HTBI primer set. TCRdb reprocessed the multiplex PCR reads with MiXCR, giving one entry per CDR3 protein. The data contain around 450,000 distinct CDR3 sequences, about an eighth of them singletons. Material: blood. The receptors were sampled from a woman aged 18 to 35 with Graves' hyperthyroidism.

This clonotype was seen ten or more times. The V call is TRBV7-9, the J call TRBJ1-1; tentative D call: TRBD1 (5 bases). Per the germline V gene, CDR1 is SEHNR and CDR2 is FQNEAQ (reference sequence). CDR3 size: 15 residues. Deletions cut 7 bases from V and 4 bases from J, with 19 bases between. The CDR3 here is CASTLGGWGGTEAFF. The DNA of the CDR3 is TGTGCCAGCACCCTGGGGGGGTGGGGTGGCACTGAAGCTTTCTTT.

This chain links TRBV11-2 with TRBJ2-1; 7 bases fit TRBD2. The CDR3 has 14 residues. V trimming: 6 bases; J trimming: 7 bases; junction bases outside the gene matches: 9. From germline, CDR1 is SGHAT and CDR2 FQNNGV. CDR3 amino acids: CASSWAGADNEQFF. The CDR3 DNA sequence: TGTGCCAGCAGTTGGGCGGGAGCTGATAATGAGCAGTTCTTC.

The chain combines TRBV5-1 with TRBJ2-4, with 14 bases fitting TRBD2. This CDR3 spans 16 amino acids. After removal of 3 bases from V and 9 bases from J, the junction contained 8 bases not matched to a gene. Germline V gives CDR1 SGHRS, CDR2 YFSETQ. CDR3 in DNA: TGCGCCAGCAGCTCCGGGACTAGCGGGAGAGTTGCCATTCAGTACTTC. Translating it yields CASSSGTSGRVAIQYF.

This clonotype was seen many times. The CDR3 is CASSLEASSEQYF. CDR3 DNA sequence: TGTGCCAGCAGCTTAGAGGCTAGCTCCGAGCAGTACTTC. The chain employs TRBV7-9 and TRBJ2-7; a weak D match, TRBD2 (5 bases). The ends were cut back, 1 base at V and 6 bases at J, with 10 bases in the middle. Germline V lookup: CDR1 SEHNR, CDR2 FQNEAQ (reference sequence). The CDR3 extends over 13 amino acids.

This clonotype was picked up many times. This chain uses TRBV6-5 with TRBJ1-6; the match to TRBD1 covers 7 bases. V trimming: 0 bases; J trimming: 5 bases; junction bases outside the gene matches: 7. Germline lookup yields CDR1 MNHEY and CDR2 SVGAGI. The CDR3 length is 17 residues. The CDR3 is CASSYSQGQRNNSPLHF. The CDR3 nucleotides read TGTGCCAGCAGTTACTCACAGGGACAGCGAAATAATTCACCCCTCCACTTT.

This clonotype has ten or more counts. CDR3 nucleotides: TGTGCCAGCAGGCAGACAGGGACGCCCTACGAGCAGTACTTC. Protein sequence: CASRQTGTPYEQYF. The chain uses TRBV12-3 or TRBV12-4 and TRBJ2-7; 7 bases align to TRBD1. V dropped 6 bases and J dropped 2; count of bases not matched to a gene: 7. The CDR3 runs to 14 residues.

This clonotype occurred many times. The chain employs TRBV5-1 and TRBJ1-1; TRBD1 matches 10 bases. Germline V lookup: CDR1 SGHRS, CDR2 YFSETQ. This CDR3 contains 16 residues. The junction had 5 bases not matched to a gene; V was cut back by 1 base and J by 2 bases. CDR3 in DNA: TGCGCCAGCAGCTTGATGGAGACAGGGGGCAACACTGAAGCTTTCTTT. It codes for CASSLMETGGNTEAFF.

This clonotype has a count of ten or more. The rearrangement uses TRBV20-1 and TRBJ2-5, with D possibly TRBD2 on 5 matching bases. The CDR3 is made up of 14 amino acids. V lost 2 bases and J 1 base, leaving 11 bases between the germline ends. Germline loops: CDR1 DFQATT, CDR2 SNEGSKA (reference sequence). CDR3 sequence: CSARPDSFQETQYF. CDR3 DNA sequence: TGCAGTGCTAGACCGGACTCCTTCCAAGAGACCCAGTACTTC.

This clonotype has a count of ten or more. The chain combines TRBV18 with TRBJ1-1, with TRBD1 matching over 9 bases. The trim removed 4 bases at V and 6 bases at J, leaving 0 bases unmatched. CDR3 length: 12 residues. Germline V gives CDR1 KGHSH, CDR2 LQKENI. The CDR3 spells CASSRDRAEAFF. DNA for the CDR3: TGTGCCAGCTCACGGGACAGGGCTGAAGCTTTCTTT.

Details on this clonotype: It may be a read error: a sequence one base away is much more abundant. This chain connects TRBV7-2 to TRBJ1-3, with D unresolved. The CDR3 has 15 amino acids. The V gene's germline CDR1 is SGHTA and CDR2 FQGNSA. V was shortened by 0 bases and J by 6 bases, with 12 bases between the two germline ends. The CDR3 reads CASSLAGIAENTIYF. In nucleotides, the CDR3 is TGTGCCAGCAGCTTAGCCGGGATCGCTGAAAACACCATATATTTT.

This clonotype was picked up a small number of times. The chain joins TRBV7-9 to TRBJ2-3, with D perhaps matching TRBD2 (6 bases). Germline V lookup: CDR1 SEHNR, CDR2 FQNEAQ (reference sequence). The V end was cut by 2 bases, the J end by 4 bases, with 10 bases between. The CDR3 spans 14 residues. CDR3 residues: CASSLKEGADTQYF. The CDR3 DNA reads as TGTGCCAGCAGCTTAAAGGAGGGCGCAGATACGCAGTATTTT. The complete variable domain, with remaining parts taken from reference TRBV7-9 and TRBJ2-3, reads DTGVSQNPRHKITKRGQNVTFRCDPISEHNRLYWYRQTLGQGPEFLTYFQNEAQLEKSRLLSDRFSAERPKGSFSTLEIQRTEQGDSAMYLCASSLKEGADTQYFGPGTRLTVL.

This clonotype was counted a few times. The CDR3 DNA follows: TGTGCCAGCAGTCTTCTTTCCGTCCAAGAGACCCAGTACTTC. Protein sequence: CASSLLSVQETQYF. The rearrangement links TRBV6-1 to TRBJ2-5; D ambiguous. Germline V gene sequence: CDR1 MNHNS, CDR2 SASEGT. V lost 5 bases and J lost 1, with 11 bases in between. CDR3 length: 14 amino acids.

The table lists this clonotype with many counts. This chain links TRBV10-3 with TRBJ2-1; D is perhaps TRBD2 (6 bases). CDR1 ENHRY and CDR2 SYGVKD come from the germline V gene. The V and J ends lost 3 bases and 4 bases respectively, with 16 bases between them. The CDR3 is made up of 16 amino acids. The DNA of the CDR3 is TGTGCCATCAGTGATCCGGGAGACAATACATACAATGAGCAGTTCTTC. Residues: CAISDPGDNTYNEQFF.

Only a few counts were recorded for this clonotype. This chain links TRBV7-2 with TRBJ1-3; TRBD1 aligns across 8 bases. Germline V gives CDR1 SGHTA, CDR2 FQGNSA. J gave up 1 base and V 0 bases, and 8 bases lay outside the gene matches. This CDR3 has 18 amino acids. The CDR3 region is CASSLARGRRGSGNTIYF. The CDR3 DNA follows: TGTGCCAGCAGCTTAGCCAGGGGGCGCCGGGGTTCTGGAAACACCATATATTTT.

The V gene is TRBV20-1, the J gene TRBJ1-2, with 10 bases fitting TRBD1. The V segment lost 6 bases and the J segment 4 bases; nucleotides outside the gene matches: 8. This CDR3 region has 14 residues. Germline V gene lookup returns CDR1 DFQATT and CDR2 SNEGSKA (reference sequence). CDR3 loop: CSATGTGAGYGYTF. Here the CDR3 DNA reads TGCAGTGCAACCGGGACAGGGGCCGGCTATGGCTACACCTTC.

This clonotype was seen more than once but under ten times. The chain recombines TRBV20-1 with TRBJ2-1; D not resolved. V shed 6 bases and J shed 4 bases, with 19 bases lying between them. Germline V gives CDR1 DFQATT, CDR2 SNEGSKA (reference sequence). The CDR3 loop spans 15 amino acids. The CDR3 loop is CSASPGDAGYNEQFF. The CDR3, as DNA: TGCAGTGCGTCCCCCGGCGACGCTGGATACAATGAGCAGTTCTTC.

This clonotype was detected many times. The gene calls are TRBV7-3 and TRBJ2-3, with TRBD1 matching 8 bases. CDR1 is SGHTA, CDR2 FQGTGA, per germline. This CDR3 spans 15 amino acids. V trimming: 5 bases; J trimming: 6 bases; junction bases outside the gene matches: 10. CDR3 in amino acids: CASSPSTGAGDTQYF. CDR3 nucleotide sequence: TGTGCCAGCAGCCCCTCGACAGGGGCGGGGGATACGCAGTATTTT.

The gene calls are TRBV10-3 and TRBJ1-1; D unresolved. Trimming left V 2 bases short and J 4 bases short, with 11 bases between. CDR1 and CDR2 from the germline V gene are ENHRY and SYGVKD. This CDR3 is 14 amino acids long. The CDR3 sequence: CAISEEGWVTEAFF. The CDR3 coding sequence is TGTGCCATCAGTGAGGAGGGATGGGTCACTGAAGCTTTCTTT.

This clonotype was counted at least ten times. This CDR3 reads CASSLRSYNEQFF. CDR3 DNA: TGTGCCAGCAGTTTACGCTCCTACAATGAGCAGTTCTTC. The chain recombines TRBV27 with TRBJ2-1; D unclear. Germline V gives CDR1 MNHEY, CDR2 SMNVEV (reference sequence). Trimming stripped 2 bases from V and 0 bases from J, with 2 bases between. The CDR3 runs 13 residues.

The rearrangement links TRBV6-1 to TRBJ1-5; D not resolved. With 6 bases removed from V and 7 bases from J, the gap between germline ends came to 13 bases. The germline V gene has CDR1 MNHNS and CDR2 SASEGT. The length of the CDR3 is 13 residues. The DNA of the CDR3 is TGTGCCAGCAGCGGGAGCTCCAGGCAGCCCCAGCATTTT. Translated: CASSGSSRQPQHF.

The chain is built from TRBV10-1 and TRBJ2-3; TRBD1 matches at 7 bases. The CDR3 contains 14 residues. Germline CDR1 reads WNHNN; CDR2 reads SYGVQD (reference sequence). V was pared by 6 bases and J by 2 bases, with 5 bases of the junction left unmatched. The CDR3 region is CASSADRATDTQYF. The DNA for the CDR3 is TGCGCCAGCAGCGCTGACAGGGCCACAGATACGCAGTATTTT.

This clonotype was detected many times. The J gene is TRBJ2-5, the V gene TRBV20-1, with TRBD2 identical over 11 bases. The CDR3 is made up of 17 amino acids. Trimming cost V 0 bases and J 5 bases; bases outside gene matches: 11. Germline loops: CDR1 DFQATT, CDR2 SNEGSKA (reference sequence). The CDR3 loop is CSARDQAYGLAGETQYF. CDR3 DNA sequence: TGCAGTGCTAGAGACCAAGCCTATGGACTAGCGGGTGAGACCCAGTACTTC.

This clonotype has a count of ten or more. The chain couples TRBV15 to TRBJ2-3; D gene ambiguous. Per the germline V gene, CDR1 is LNHNV and CDR2 is YYDKDF (reference sequence). The V and J ends lost 0 bases and 6 bases respectively, with 7 bases between them. The CDR3 sequence is 13 residues long. This chain's CDR3 is CATSRDIADTQYF. CDR3 nucleotides: TGTGCCACCAGCAGAGATATAGCCGATACGCAGTATTTT.